This TCR beta chain emerged from a study of T cells after posttransplantation cyclophosphamide (dated by TCRdb to the mid-2010s). Describing the broader study: The study tracked T cell repertoire reconstitution by TRB sequencing after myeloablative bone marrow transplantation using posttransplantation cyclophosphamide as GVHD prophylaxis. Antigen receptor sequencing was done on samples from roughly 38 PTCy-treated patients and from about 17 related bone marrow donors of those patients. TRB sequencing was performed on blood from all 30 or so PTCy patients with 1-year posttransplant specimens. TRB sequencing was also done on up to about 3 additional blood samples from 2 to 5.2 years after transplant in 3 patients, and on pretransplant blood from 4 patients. TRA and TRB clonality were tightly correlated in 9 samples, so subsequent TCR analyses focused on TRB only. Public TRB sequences were queried against a database of over 3,500 sequences associated with responses to pathogens, tumor antigens, self-antigens and alloantigens.

On the day of marrow donation, related bone marrow donors gave peripheral blood samples. Mononuclear cells from peripheral blood and bone marrow were separated by Ficoll-Hypaque density centrifugation and then cryopreserved. Many counts were recorded for this clone. Its antigen is still unknown. Per-base qualities were not stored, and no clone one base away is much larger. The junction carries 7 bases between V and J, which are trimmed by 1 base and 3 bases respectively. The CDR3 goes from the cysteine to the phenylalanine over 13 residues. The sequence is cut down to CDR3 DNA, 39 bases in frame from base 1. In the germline V gene (reference sequence), CDR1 corresponds to LNHDA and CDR2 to SQIVND. TRB sequencing used genomic DNA with the immunoSEQ assay at survey resolution or the hsTCRB kit. The paper's data handling went like this. Initial read processing used immunoSEQ software, and repertoire analyses used the LymphoSeq R package. Clonality was computed as 1 minus normalized Shannon entropy; Gini coefficient was also calculated for each TRB dataset. Phenotypes of unsorted samples were inferred by mapping TRB sequences from sorted subsets of the recipient or donor onto unsorted samples of the same recipient. TCRdb limited this immuneACCESS table to in-frame rearrangements with V and J called. A share of clones is missing; checked studies link under half to unresolved V genes, and the rest is unexplained. The V and J calls and clone size come from that table; D and trimming were worked out from the DNA. The table puts fewer than 35,000 clones in this sample, none counted just once. Jointly, the top ten make up around 5% of the sample.

The research as a whole found: Across the roughly 48 patients, TRB clonality was highly associated with recipient CMV seropositivity and CMV reactivation, and diversity with PTCy was similar to that in the CNI/methotrexate controls. The TRB repertoires of T cells infiltrating skin or the GI tract showed only limited overlap with the TRB repertoires found in blood. Donor-recipient similarity was low at 1-2 months but increased during the first year, and donor CD8+ memory clones often dominated later blood repertoires.

Sequenced sample: PBMCs. The chain is made from TRBV19 and TRBJ2-7; the D gene lacks a confident call. This TCR derives from a woman in her 30s in good health and a related stem cell transplant donor. Here the CDR3 is given as CASSIGAGYEQYF. Here is the DNA: TGTGCCAGTAGTATAGGAGCTGGCTACGAGCAGTACTTC.